Detailed here is one T cell receptor beta chain. Its specificity is not known. This specimen belongs to a study of T cells expressing NK-cell markers. Whole-study context: Seropositivity for HCMV was found in seven of the eight sequenced donors, with one seronegative.

TCRdb reanalyzed the 5' RACE reads, giving one entry per CDR3 protein sequence and no DNA. Listed are 200,000 to 300,000 distinct CDR3 sequences; approximately 0.39% falls within the top ten. CDR3 length: 16 amino acids. From germline, CDR1 is DFQATT and CDR2 SNEGSKA (reference sequence). General observations from the study: Dominant NKG2C+ clonotypes accounted for about 1.0-8% of CD8+ T cells in more than 5 donors.

The TCR originated in a man aged 18 to 35 in good health. Material for sequencing was blood T cells: a sorted CD56 or NKG2C T cell subset, CD4+ or CD8+ T cells, or bulk PBMC T cells (not recorded which). The chain uses TRBV20-1 and TRBJ2-7; TCRdb's D gene call, TRBD1, goes unchecked for lack of DNA. This CDR3 reads CSAIFGRGTGYNEQYF.